This record looks at one T cell receptor beta chain sequence and its context. These data belong to a study of blood T cell repertoires in COVID-19. Background on the study: The samples span acute and convalescent COVID-19 from the United States, Italy and Spain. T cells, B-cell-depleted T cells, or PBMCs supplied cDNA or gDNA.

Original analysis: Nucleated cell number was recorded as an estimate derived from reference gene primer amplification. The assay was immunoSEQ multiplex PCR, and TCRdb's table has in-frame clones only and misses some. D and trimming come from the DNA, and the V and J calls and clone size come from that table. The sample has approximately 70,000 clones, around 86% seen once; the top ten hold about 4%. The CDR3 totals 16 residues. The receptor's source is a man aged 70-80 years with active COVID-19. J is TRBJ1-5 and V is TRBV21-1; the D call of TRBD1 is as the table states it, not checked on the DNA. TRBV21-1 is classified as a pseudogene. The specimen was peripheral blood. The CDR3 nucleotides are TGTGCCAGCAGCCCAATAAGACAGACCCCCAATCAGCCCCAGCATTTT. Translated, it gives CASSPIRQTPNQPQHF.